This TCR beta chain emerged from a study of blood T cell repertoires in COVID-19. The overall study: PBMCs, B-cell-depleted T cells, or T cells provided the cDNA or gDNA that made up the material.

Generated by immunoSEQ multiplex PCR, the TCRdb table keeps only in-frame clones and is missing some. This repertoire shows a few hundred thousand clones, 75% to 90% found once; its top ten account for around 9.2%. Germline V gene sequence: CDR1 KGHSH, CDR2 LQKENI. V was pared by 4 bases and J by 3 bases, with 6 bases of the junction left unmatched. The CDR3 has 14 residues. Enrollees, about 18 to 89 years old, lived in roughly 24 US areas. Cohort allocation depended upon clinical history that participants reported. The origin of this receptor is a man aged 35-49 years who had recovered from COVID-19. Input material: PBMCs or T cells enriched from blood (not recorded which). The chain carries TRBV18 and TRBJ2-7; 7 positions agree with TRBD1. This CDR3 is CASSRGTVNYEQYF. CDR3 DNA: TGTGCCAGCTCACGGGGGACAGTTAACTACGAGCAGTACTTC. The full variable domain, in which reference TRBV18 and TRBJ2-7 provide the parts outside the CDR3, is NAGVMQNPRHLVRRRGQEARLRCSPMKGHSHVYWYRQLPEEGLKFMVYLQKENIIDESGMPKERFSAEFPKEGPSILRIQQVVRGDSAAYFCASSRGTVNYEQYFGPGTRLTVT.